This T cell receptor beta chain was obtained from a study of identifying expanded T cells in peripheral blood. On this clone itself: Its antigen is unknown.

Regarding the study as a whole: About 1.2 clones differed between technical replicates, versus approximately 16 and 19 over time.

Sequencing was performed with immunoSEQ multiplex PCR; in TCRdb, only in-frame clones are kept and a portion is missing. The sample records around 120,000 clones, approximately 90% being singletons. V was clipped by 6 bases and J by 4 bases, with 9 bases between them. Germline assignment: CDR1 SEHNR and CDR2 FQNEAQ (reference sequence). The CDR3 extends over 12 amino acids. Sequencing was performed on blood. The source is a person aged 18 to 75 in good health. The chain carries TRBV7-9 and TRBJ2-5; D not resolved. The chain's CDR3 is CASRHSVETQYF. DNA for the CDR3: TGTGCCAGCAGGCACAGCGTAGAGACCCAGTACTTC. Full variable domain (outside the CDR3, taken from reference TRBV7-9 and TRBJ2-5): DTGVSQNPRHKITKRGQNVTFRCDPISEHNRLYWYRQTLGQGPEFLTYFQNEAQLEKSRLLSDRFSAERPKGSFSTLEIQRTEQGDSAMYLCASRHSVETQYFGPGTRLLVL.